This is a list of T cell receptor beta chains from one sample in a study of blood T cell repertoires in COVID-19. Sequenced by immunoSEQ multiplex PCR; TCRdb stores in-frame clones only, minus some. The sample records under 60,000 clones, more than 75% being singletons. The sequenced sample consisted of peripheral blood. All receptors derive from a woman aged 60-75 years with COVID-19, enrolled during active disease. CDR3s include the opening cysteine and the closing phenylalanine or tryptophan. Fields, in order: clone size, J gene, V gene, CDR3 protein. The size of a clone is reported for some rows only, either as once, few or many, or as a class for expanded clones.

size: once
J: TRBJ1-2
V: TRBV27
CDR3: CASSKQGTNYGYTF

size: -
J: TRBJ1-6
V: TRBV4-2
CDR3: CASSRGGHRGNLRRTLHF

size: medium-sized
J: TRBJ2-3
V: TRBV28
CDR3: CASSDGTGEDTQYF

size: -
J: TRBJ1-5
V: TRBV2
CDR3: CASSGIGQPQHF

size: -
J: TRBJ1-2
V: TRBV15
CDR3: CATSREGRQKGYGYTF

size: -
J: TRBJ2-1
V: TRBV10-2
CDR3: CASSESPAGDLFCEQFF

size: -
J: TRBJ2-2
V: TRBV19
CDR3: CASSRGGDTGELFF

size: -
J: TRBJ2-2
V: TRBV6-4
CDR3: CASSETSGIGGELFF

size: -
J: TRBJ1-1
V: TRBV19
CDR3: CASSNRRVNTEAFF

size: -
J: TRBJ1-5
V: TRBV6-5
CDR3: CASGLNSNQPQHF

size: -
J: TRBJ1-3
V: TRBV19
CDR3: CASSQGNRAGNTIYF

size: -
J: TRBJ2-1
V: TRBV6-2/TRBV6-3
CDR3: CASSNRRNEQFF

size: -
J: TRBJ2-4
V: TRBV19
CDR3: CASSISPGQNIQYF

size: once
J: TRBJ1-1
V: TRBV19
CDR3: CASSKDPRAAFF

size: -
J: TRBJ2-5
V: TRBV3-1/TRBV3-2
CDR3: CASRSTSGSVETQYF

size: -
J: TRBJ1-3
V: TRBV19
CDR3: CASKMRNSGNTIYF

size: few
J: TRBJ1-2
V: TRBV5-6
CDR3: CASSSGLRVTGYTF

size: -
J: TRBJ2-1
V: TRBV6-2/TRBV6-3
CDR3: CASSRNSRYEQFF

size: once
J: TRBJ2-1
V: TRBV19
CDR3: CASSKGLADNEQFF

size: -
J: TRBJ1-4
V: TRBV27
CDR3: CASSLSRQGYEKLFF

size: -
J: TRBJ1-1
V: TRBV12-3/TRBV12-4
CDR3: CASSLKIGVRAFF

size: -
J: TRBJ1-5
V: TRBV4-1
CDR3: CASSQASSNQPQHF

size: -
J: TRBJ1-2
V: TRBV3-1/TRBV3-2
CDR3: CASSQDPYRARTF

size: -
J: TRBJ2-1
V: TRBV4-2
CDR3: CASSPGPGRNEQFF

size: -
J: TRBJ2-7
V: TRBV2
CDR3: CASSRERTYEQYF

size: -
J: TRBJ2-7
V: TRBV9
CDR3: CASSVGASGRVSYEQYF

size: -
J: TRBJ2-3
V: TRBV28
CDR3: CASSFVGEMNTQYF

size: -
J: TRBJ1-1
V: TRBV27
CDR3: CASLMTGRNTEAFF

size: few
J: TRBJ2-7
V: TRBV24-1
CDR3: CATSDLGTSRYF

size: -
J: TRBJ2-1
V: TRBV11-2
CDR3: CASSPLGGEYNEQFF

size: few
J: TRBJ1-5
V: TRBV6-6
CDR3: CASGLNNQPQHF

size: -
J: TRBJ2-7
V: TRBV18
CDR3: CASSPPLAGGVELWGVEQYF

size: -
J: TRBJ1-2
V: TRBV5-1
CDR3: CASSLGGGGYTF

size: -
J: TRBJ1-2
V: TRBV7-2
CDR3: CASSLQGALYGYTF

size: -
J: TRBJ2-7
V: TRBV20-1
CDR3: CSALRDYEQYF

size: once
J: TRBJ2-5
V: TRBV13
CDR3: CASSSLDRGRGETQYF

size: -
J: TRBJ1-2
V: TRBV6-5
CDR3: CASSRTSRSTYGYTF

size: once
J: TRBJ2-1
V: TRBV5-8
CDR3: CASSLGLAVYNEQFF

size: -
J: TRBJ2-7
V: TRBV2
CDR3: CASSMSSYEQYF

size: once
J: TRBJ2-1
V: TRBV5-1
CDR3: CASRLSGGSYNEQFF

size: -
J: TRBJ2-6
V: TRBV30
CDR3: CAWSETGFSGANVLTF

size: -
J: TRBJ2-7
V: TRBV6-5
CDR3: CASSVAAYEQYF

size: -
J: TRBJ2-6
V: TRBV2
CDR3: CASSQGGTGANVLTF

size: -
J: TRBJ2-2
V: TRBV5-4
CDR3: CASSFPGTKRTGELFF

size: once
J: TRBJ2-2
V: TRBV19
CDR3: CASSTGRGDTGELFF